The clone carrying this TCR beta chain was counted at least ten times. Its specificity is not known. V was clipped by 2 bases and J by 5 bases; unmatched bases: 6. The CDR3 extends over 15 amino acids. Per germline, CDR1 MNHEY and CDR2 SMNVEV (reference sequence). This sample's TCRbeta library carried unique molecular identifier barcodes. TCRdb reprocessed the PCR reads with MiXCR, giving one entry per CDR3 protein. The sample contains 700,000 to 950,000 distinct CDR3 sequences, 16% of which appear only once. The data are from a study of T-cell reconstitution after alpha-beta-depleted transplantation in children. Study findings and constraints: Surviving recipient T cells and thymic progenitors accounted for the high day-60 TCRbeta diversity observed in some patients. Expanded graft clones, several hundred of them, were reportedly the source of alpha-beta T cells about two months after transplant. T-cell numbers and diversity one year post-transplant derived largely from freshly generated T cells.

This TCR derives from a male patient younger than 18 who had a stem cell transplant for acute lymphoblastic leukemia, so the T cells may come from the graft donor. The chain combines TRBV27 with TRBJ2-1, with TRBD2 matching 7 bases. The sample was PBMCs, mostly from graft donor cells, taken 360 days after TCRalphabeta/CD19-depleted stem cell transplant. The CDR3 spells CASSLVGRFNNEQFF. The DNA of the CDR3 is TGTGCCAGCAGTTTAGTCGGGAGGTTCAACAATGAGCAGTTCTTC.